The 27 T cell receptor beta chains listed next were all sequenced from one sample in a study of T cell responses to AZD1222 COVID-19 vaccine (dated by TCRdb to 2020 to 2023). Receptor amplification or capture employed the immunoSEQ multiplex PCR assay. Here the immuneACCESS table is served through TCRdb, limited to in-frame sequences with V and J called. Missing clones are a known gap in these copies; in checked studies unresolved V genes cover under half, and the rest lacks a known reason. The table for this sample lists about 56,000 clones; 80% to 90% of them were counted only once. Roughly 15% of the sample lies in the top ten. Sample time point, as interpreted from the label and publication: baseline before first vaccination. The source material was peripheral blood, sampled on day 0 of AZD1222 vaccination. The receptors shown here come from an adult in good health.

The table lists this clone with a few counts. The chain links TRBV6-5 to TRBJ2-3; D possibly corresponds to TRBD1 (6 bases). Trimming cost V 9 bases and J 8 bases, with 15 bases left between them. The CDR3 length is 12 residues. Germline CDR1 MNHEY, CDR2 SVGAGI. The CDR3: CASTGFSGTQYF. The DNA for the CDR3 is TGTGCCAGTACAGGGTTCTCCGGTACGCAGTATTTT.

V usage is TRBV29-1 and J usage is TRBJ2-1; D remains ambiguous. This CDR3 has 12 residues. Trimming cost V 4 bases and J 7 bases, with 11 bases left between them. CDR1 is SQVTM and CDR2 is ANQGSEA in the germline V gene. The CDR3 region is CSVVVVMNEQFF. As DNA, the CDR3 is TGCAGCGTTGTCGTAGTAATGAATGAGCAGTTCTTC.

This clone was found a few times. V usage is TRBV11-2 and J usage is TRBJ2-7; 9 bases map to TRBD1. Losses at the gene ends were 4 bases for V and 7 bases for J; bases not matched to a gene: 14. Germline assignment: CDR1 SGHAT and CDR2 FQNNGV. The CDR3 has 16 residues. CDR3 nucleotides: TGTGCCAGCAGCTCTTATATGGGGGACAGGGCGTTAGAGCAGTACTTC. Its translation is CASSSYMGDRALEQYF. Full variable domain (outside the CDR3, taken from reference TRBV11-2 and TRBJ2-7): EAGVAQSPRYKIIEKRQSVAFWCNPISGHATLYWYQQILGQGPKLLIQFQNNGVVDDSQLPKDRFSAERLKGVDSTLKIQPAKLEDSAVYLCASSSYMGDRALEQYFGPGTRLTVT.

The CDR3 protein is CASRTRTGRRTGELFF. In DNA form, the CDR3 reads TGTGCCAGTAGAACTCGGACAGGGAGGAGGACCGGGGAGCTGTTTTTT. This sequence joins TRBV19 and TRBJ2-2; 8 nucleotides agree with TRBD1. This CDR3 comprises 16 residues. Germline V gene data show CDR1 as LNHDA and CDR2 as SQIVND (reference sequence). After removal of 6 bases from V and 5 bases from J, the junction contained 11 bases not matched to a gene.

This chain connects TRBV2 to TRBJ2-7; 8 positions agree with TRBD2. CDR3 size: 15 residues. The germline CDR1 and CDR2 sequences are SNHLY and FYNNEI. With 2 bases clipped from V and 4 bases from J, the junction kept 7 bases outside the gene matches. As DNA, the CDR3 is TGTGCCAGCAGTGAATCGGGGGGGGCGTCTTACGAGCAGTACTTC. Translation: CASSESGGASYEQYF.

This chain uses TRBV21-1 with TRBJ1-4. TRBV21-1 is a documented pseudogene. CDR3 size: 16 residues. CDR3 residues: CASSKEERGGNEKLFF. The DNA of the CDR3 is TGTGCCAGCAGCAAAGAGGAAAGGGGGGGGAATGAAAAACTGTTTTTT.

The chain joins TRBV10-3 to TRBJ1-2; D not resolved. The V and J ends lost 0 bases and 0 bases respectively, with 11 bases between them. CDR3 length: 16 amino acids. Germline CDR1 and CDR2: ENHRY and SYGVKD. Here the CDR3 reads CAISESSAGTNYGYTF. The CDR3 DNA reads TGTGCCATCAGTGAGTCGTCGGCAGGAACTAACTATGGCTACACCTTC.

The CDR3 sequence: CASSQGAVGDNSPLHF. The CDR3 DNA follows: TGTGCCAGCAGCCAAGGGGCGGTGGGCGATAATTCACCCCTCCACTTT. The chain links TRBV4-2 to TRBJ1-6; D gene uncertain. Germline assignment: CDR1 LGHNA and CDR2 YNFKEQ. Trimming took 1 base from V and 5 from J, leaving 12 bases between them. This CDR3 has 16 residues.

The chain employs TRBV11-3 and TRBJ1-3, with 7 bases fitting TRBD1. The CDR3 is made up of 15 amino acids. After removal of 5 bases from V and 0 bases from J, the junction contained 4 bases not matched to a gene. Germline loops: CDR1 SGHNT, CDR2 YENEEA. In DNA, the CDR3 is TGTGCCAGCAGCAGGGACAGCTACTCTGGAAACACCATATATTTT. Its translation: CASSRDSYSGNTIYF.

The J gene is TRBJ1-1, the V gene TRBV5-8; no definite D call. The CDR3 runs 15 residues. Germline assignment: CDR1 SGHTS and CDR2 YDEGEE. The ends were cut back, 0 bases at V and 2 bases at J, with 11 bases in the middle. The chain's CDR3 is CASSLAGSLNTEAFF. The DNA of the CDR3 is TGTGCCAGCAGCTTGGCGGGGTCTCTAAACACTGAAGCTTTCTTT.

This rearrangement joins TRBV14 to TRBJ1-1; TRBD1 matches 7 bases. The V gene's germline CDR1 is SGHDN and CDR2 FVKESK. CDR3 length: 15 amino acids. The V and J ends lost 3 bases and 8 bases, in that order; junction bases with no gene match: 12. CDR3 loop: CASSHDRVAGGEAFF. The CDR3 region has the DNA TGTGCCAGCAGCCACGACAGGGTCGCGGGTGGGGAAGCTTTCTTT. The full variable domain, with the rest looked up from reference TRBV14 and TRBJ1-1, is EAGVTQFPSHSVIEKGQTVTLRCDPISGHDNLYWYRRVMGKEIKFLLHFVKESKQDESGMPNNRFLAERTGGTYSTLKVQPAELEDSGVYFCASSHDRVAGGEAFFGQGTRLTVV.

The chain uses TRBV7-8 and TRBJ1-1; D not certain. Germline CDR1 SGHVS, CDR2 FQNEAQ. The CDR3 loop spans 14 amino acids. Between the trimmed V and J ends, which lost 5 bases and 1 base, there was a span of 11 bases. CDR3 region: CASSPARSNTEAFF. The CDR3 DNA follows: TGTGCCAGCAGCCCCGCCCGGTCGAACACTGAAGCTTTCTTT. Full variable domain (missing parts from reference TRBV7-8 and TRBJ1-1): GAGVSQSPRYKVAKRGQDVALRCDPISGHVSLFWYQQALGQGPEFLTYFQNEAQLDKSGLPSDRFFAERPEGSVSTLKIQRTQQEDSAVYLCASSPARSNTEAFFGQGTRLTVV.

This chain joins TRBV11-3 and TRBJ2-1; D remains ambiguous. The CDR3 totals 13 residues. The germline CDR1 and CDR2 sequences are SGHNT and YENEEA. With 2 bases removed from V and 6 bases from J, the gap between germline ends came to 8 bases. The CDR3 DNA is TGTGCCAGCAGCTTACGTAATGGCAATGAGCAGTTCTTC. Translation gives CASSLRNGNEQFF.

The rearrangement links TRBV10-1 to TRBJ2-3; 8 bases agree with TRBD2. This CDR3 comprises 15 residues. Germline assignment: CDR1 WNHNN and CDR2 SYGVQD (reference sequence). The V gene end was trimmed by 3 bases and the J gene end by 6 bases; junction bases not matched to a gene: 8. The CDR3 loop is CASSDPAGARDTQYF. CDR3 DNA sequence: TGCGCCAGCAGTGACCCAGCGGGGGCTAGGGATACGCAGTATTTT.

The V gene is TRBV7-6, the J gene TRBJ1-4; TRBD1 agrees at 8 bases. V lost 5 bases and J lost 6; bases outside the gene matches: 5. Germline CDR1 and CDR2: SGHVS and FNYEAQ. The CDR3 has 14 amino acids. The CDR3 DNA sequence: TGTGCCAGCAGCGTCGGACAGGGCCATGAAAAACTGTTTTTT. This gives the protein CASSVGQGHEKLFF.

V gene TRBV19 combines with J gene TRBJ1-1; D might be TRBD1 (5 bases). The length of the CDR3 is 15 residues. Germline V lookup: CDR1 LNHDA, CDR2 SQIVND (reference sequence). Trimming removed 8 bases at V and 1 base at J, with 17 bases between. The CDR3 sequence is CASGKGRQGNTEAFF. CDR3 coding DNA: TGTGCCAGTGGAAAAGGTAGGCAGGGGAACACTGAAGCTTTCTTT. The variable domain in full, with the rest retrieved from reference TRBV19 and TRBJ1-1, is DGGITQSPKYLFRKEGQNVTLSCEQNLNHDAMYWYRQDPGQGLRLIYYSQIVNDFQKGDIAEGYSVSREKKESFPLTVTSAQKNPTAFYLCASGKGRQGNTEAFFGQGTRLTVV.

The rearrangement joins TRBV5-1 to TRBJ2-3, with TRBD1 identical over 9 bases. J gave up 4 bases and V 4 bases, and 4 bases lay outside the gene matches. CDR3 length: 14 residues. Germline-derived CDR1 and CDR2 are SGHRS and YFSETQ. In DNA, the CDR3 is TGCGCCAGCAGCAGACAGGGGGTTGCAGATACGCAGTATTTT. It codes for CASSRQGVADTQYF.

This clone was seen only a few times. This rearrangement joins TRBV3-1 (or the pseudogene TRBV3-2) to TRBJ2-1, with no clear D. The CDR3 is 13 residues long. Between the trimmed V and J ends, which lost 2 bases and 8 bases, there was a span of 10 bases. The germline gives CDR1 LGHDT, CDR2 YNNKEL (reference sequence). Written as DNA, the CDR3 is TGTGCCAGCAGCCAATTCAAGGATTATGAGCAGTTCTTC. Residues: CASSQFKDYEQFF.

V is TRBV30 and J is TRBJ1-5; D possibly corresponds to TRBD1 (5 bases). The CDR3 consists of 14 residues. Trimming removed 3 bases from V and 3 bases from J, with 12 bases in between. Germline assignment: CDR1 GTSNPN and CDR2 SVGIG (reference sequence). Written as DNA, the CDR3 is TGTGCCTGGAGCGTAGGGACCCACAATCAGCCCCAGCATTTT. It yields the protein CAWSVGTHNQPQHF.

This clone was observed once. CDR3: CASRLGTGIRWTEAFF. DNA for the CDR3: TGTGCCAGCAGGCTTGGGACAGGGATTAGATGGACTGAAGCTTTCTTT. The rearrangement joins TRBV5-8 to TRBJ1-1; 9 nucleotides agree with TRBD1. With 5 bases clipped from V and 5 bases from J, the junction kept 13 bases outside the gene matches. CDR3 length equals 16 residues. Germline V gene data show CDR1 as SGHTS and CDR2 as YDEGEE.

The V call is TRBV19, the J call TRBJ2-5, with 9 bases matching TRBD2. CDR3 length: 13 residues. Unmatched junction bases numbered 3, after V lost 4 bases and J lost 6 bases. Germline CDR1 is LNHDA and CDR2 is SQIVND (reference sequence). As DNA, the CDR3 is TGTGCCAGTAGTAGCGGGGGGGCCAAGACCCAGTACTTC. It encodes CASSSGGAKTQYF.

The chain uses TRBV2 and TRBJ1-4; 9 bases are a match to TRBD1. This CDR3 has 14 amino acids. Germline loops: CDR1 SNHLY, CDR2 FYNNEI. V lost 1 base to trimming and J lost 7 bases; unmatched junction nucleotides: 1. In DNA, the CDR3 is TGTGCCAGCAGTGAAGGGACAGGGGCTGAAAAACTGTTTTTT. Translating it yields CASSEGTGAEKLFF.

This clone was counted once. The chain uses TRBV5-8 and TRBJ2-7, with D possibly being TRBD2 (5 bases). This CDR3 is 13 amino acids long. With 1 base removed from V and 7 bases from J, the gap between germline ends came to 12 bases. The germline CDR1 and CDR2 sequences are SGHTS and YDEGEE. This chain's CDR3 is CASSLLGGKEQYF. The CDR3, as DNA: TGTGCCAGCAGCTTGCTCGGAGGTAAAGAGCAGTACTTC.

V and J are TRBV28 and TRBJ2-7, with D perhaps being TRBD1 or TRBD2 (5 bases each). V dropped 2 bases and J dropped 0 bases, with 8 bases sitting between them. The CDR3 consists of 14 residues. The germline gives CDR1 MDHEN, CDR2 SYDVKM. The CDR3 DNA reads TGTGCCAGCAGTTTAGGGGACCGCTCCTACGAGCAGTACTTC. The encoded protein is CASSLGDRSYEQYF. Looking up the rest from reference TRBV28 and TRBJ2-7 gives the full variable domain: DVKVTQSSRYLVKRTGEKVFLECVQDMDHENMFWYRQDPGLGLRLIYFSYDVKMKEKGDIPEGYSVSREKKERFSLILESASTNQTSMYLCASSLGDRSYEQYFGPGTRLTVT.

V is TRBV5-4 and J is TRBJ1-6, with D possibly matching TRBD1 (5 bases). CDR3 length: 14 amino acids. Trimming pared 8 bases from V and 5 bases from J, leaving 14 bases between. Germline CDR1 SGHNT, CDR2 YYREEE (reference sequence). The CDR3 DNA reads as TGTGCCAGTTCTAGGGACCGGGATAATTCACCCCTCCACTTT. Its protein is CASSRDRDNSPLHF.

V is TRBV19 and J is TRBJ1-2; D call uncertain. The V end lost 8 bases, the J end lost 6 bases, and 22 bases lay between the germline ends. Germline CDR1 is LNHDA and CDR2 is SQIVND (reference sequence). The CDR3 loop spans 15 amino acids. The CDR3 DNA follows: TGTGCCAGTGCGCGGAACCGAGACATTTACCATGGCTACACCTTC. It encodes CASARNRDIYHGYTF.

The chain carries TRBV12-3 or TRBV12-4 and TRBJ1-2; no clear D. The V and J ends lost 6 bases and 5 bases respectively, with 13 bases between them. This CDR3 region has 13 residues. The CDR3 DNA reads TGTGCCAGCAGCCTCACCCAGGTATATGGCTACACCTTC. Translated: CASSLTQVYGYTF.